This TCR beta chain was found in a study of PD-1 blockade in mismatch repair-deficient tumors. Findings and caveats of the study: After pembrolizumab, tumor-resident clones rose rapidly, then generally contracted before radiologic responses.

Profiled with immunoSEQ multiplex PCR; TCRdb holds only in-frame clones, not every one. The sample shows more than 95,000 clones, around 87% of them seen only once. All patients were mismatch repair deficient, assessed by either PCR or immunohistochemistry. V was clipped by 0 bases and J by 9 bases, with 10 bases between them. The CDR3 is 13 residues long. The germline CDR1 and CDR2 sequences are SGHTS and YDEGEE. A remark on this clone: The antigen remains undetermined.

The receptor was isolated from an adult with mismatch repair-deficient cancer. Specimen: peripheral blood, collected 44 weeks after starting pembrolizumab. This chain joins TRBV5-8 and TRBJ2-1, with D uncertain. CDR3 in DNA: TGTGCCAGCAGCTTGGTACAGTGGGGTGAGCAGTTCTTC. This codes for CASSLVQWGEQFF.